This T cell receptor beta chain was obtained from a study of CD8 T cells in ankylosing spondylitis. The germline CDR1 and CDR2 sequences are SGHRS and YFSETQ. CDR3 length: 16 amino acids. The ends lost 0 bases at V and 1 base at J; junction bases unmatched: 4. In TCRdb, the 5' RACE reads were re-called with MiXCR into one record per CDR3 protein. The table includes hundreds of thousands of distinct CDR3 sequences, about 10% detected once. As regards this clonotype: Antigen unknown.

Study-wide points: Disease-linked clones, CD8+, were relatively rare in peripheral blood. A TCR beta motif of 8 or 9 highly homologous variants appeared characteristic of ankylosing spondylitis blood.

The sequenced sample was blood, either unsorted or a sorted T cell fraction (not recorded which). The clonotype was recovered from a male donor with ankylosing spondylitis. This chain connects TRBV5-1 to TRBJ2-5; 9 bases are a match to TRBD2. CDR3 sequence: CASSLAPTSGQETQYF. The DNA for the CDR3 is TGCGCCAGCAGCTTGGCCCCGACTAGCGGCCAAGAGACCCAGTACTTC.